Presented here are 24 T cell receptor beta chains from one specimen sequenced in a study of cytomegalovirus exposure and HLA in healthy donors. PCR primers comprised 60 Vbeta and 13 Jbeta primers. Method: immunoSEQ multiplex PCR; TCRdb's copy keeps in-frame clones and lacks some. The repertoire table contains about 200,000 clones. The sequencing input was PBMCs. Receptors originate from a girl aged 2 to 10 in good health and CMV-seropositive.

This chain links TRBV10-3 with TRBJ2-2; 9 nucleotides agree with TRBD1. In germline, CDR1 is ENHRY, CDR2 SYGVKD. V trimming: 6 bases; J trimming: 8 bases; junction bases outside the gene matches: 7. The CDR3 is made up of 14 amino acids. In nucleotides, the CDR3 is TGTGCCATCAGCCTCCAGGACAGGGGTGGGGAGCTGTTTTTT. Translated: CAISLQDRGGELFF.

The J gene is TRBJ2-3, the V gene TRBV5-1; the match to TRBD2 covers 12 bases. Looked up from germline, CDR1 is SGHRS and CDR2 is YFSETQ. The CDR3 is 20 amino acids. J was trimmed by 4 bases and V by 2 bases; bases with no gene match: 17. This CDR3 reads CASSFPPGGLAGGPADTQYF. The CDR3 nucleotides are TGCGCCAGCAGCTTCCCCCCAGGGGGGCTAGCGGGAGGGCCAGCAGATACGCAGTATTTT.

The chain couples TRBV5-1 to TRBJ1-1, with a weak D call TRBD1 (6 bases). CDR1 SGHRS and CDR2 YFSETQ come from the germline V gene. V lost 6 bases and J 5 bases, leaving 20 bases between the germline ends. The CDR3 runs 15 residues. The DNA for the CDR3 is TGCGCCAGCACCCCTTTTCTTGGGGGCGAAACTGAAGCTTTCTTT. It yields the protein CASTPFLGGETEAFF.

The gene calls are TRBV7-3 and TRBJ2-1; TRBD2 might be the D (5 bases). Germline V gene sequence: CDR1 SGHTA, CDR2 FQGTGA. V was trimmed by 5 bases and J by 2 bases, leaving 13 bases between them. The CDR3 consists of 15 residues. The CDR3 region is CASSPTSSAYNEQFF. CDR3 coding DNA: TGTGCCAGCAGCCCAACTAGTTCAGCCTACAATGAGCAGTTCTTC.

The chain uses TRBV5-1 and TRBJ2-5, with 8 bases that match TRBD2. With 3 bases clipped from V and 2 bases from J, the junction kept 12 bases outside the gene matches. The CDR3 contains 17 residues. Germline V CDR1 and CDR2: SGHRS, YFSETQ. This CDR3 reads CASSWGPGLDEQETQYF. The CDR3 nucleotides read TGCGCCAGCAGCTGGGGCCCGGGACTAGACGAACAAGAGACCCAGTACTTC.

This chain joins TRBV7-8 and TRBJ2-3, with TRBD2 matching over 8 bases. This CDR3 contains 18 residues. Trimming cost V 2 bases and J 3 bases; bases outside gene matches: 13. Germline CDR1 is SGHVS and CDR2 is FQNEAQ. The CDR3 bases are TGTGCCAGCAGCTTACGGGCGGGAGGAGGTATAGGGACAGATACGCAGTATTTT. Protein sequence: CASSLRAGGGIGTDTQYF.

This sequence joins TRBV28 and TRBJ2-5; 11 nucleotides agree with TRBD2. J was trimmed by 2 bases and V by 6 bases; bases with no gene match: 8. The germline V gene has CDR1 MDHEN and CDR2 SYDVKM. The CDR3 consists of 16 residues. CDR3 in DNA: TGTGCCAGCAGGTGGCGACTAGCGGGATTACAAGAGACCCAGTACTTC. Translated: CASRWRLAGLQETQYF.

The chain combines TRBV10-3 with TRBJ2-1; 7 bases match TRBD2. This CDR3 is 13 amino acids long. The germline CDR1 and CDR2 sequences are ENHRY and SYGVKD. Unmatched junction bases numbered 10, after V lost 3 bases and J lost 14 bases. CDR3 DNA: TGTGCCATCAGTGAAGGGAGGGGAGGGTTTGAGTTCTTC. This gives the protein CAISEGRGGFEFF.

The CDR3 protein is CASSLGGQASYEQYF. CDR3 nucleotides: TGTGCCAGCAGCTTAGGGGGACAGGCATCCTACGAGCAGTACTTC. This rearrangement joins TRBV7-8 to TRBJ2-7; 8 bases align to TRBD1. V trimming: 1 base; J trimming: 1 base; junction bases outside the gene matches: 3. The length of the CDR3 is 15 residues. Germline CDR1 is SGHVS and CDR2 is FQNEAQ.

This chain uses TRBV12-5 with TRBJ2-1; 9 bases agree with TRBD2. The CDR3 runs 14 residues. CDR1 LGHNT and CDR2 FRNRAP come from the germline V gene. After removal of 6 bases from V and 6 bases from J, the junction contained 6 bases not matched to a gene. The CDR3 is CASGTGTSPNEQFF. CDR3 coding DNA: TGTGCTAGTGGAACCGGGACTAGCCCCAATGAGCAGTTCTTC.

J is TRBJ2-7 and V is TRBV18; 10 nucleotides line up with TRBD2. The CDR3 runs 19 residues. Per the germline V gene, CDR1 is KGHSH and CDR2 is LQKENI. The V and J ends lost 6 bases and 0 bases, in that order; junction bases with no gene match: 17. The CDR3 sequence is CASSSWGGGLAESSYEQYF. The CDR3 DNA reads TGTGCCAGCTCTTCATGGGGGGGAGGACTAGCGGAAAGCTCCTACGAGCAGTACTTC. Full variable domain (outside the CDR3, taken from reference TRBV18 and TRBJ2-7): NAGVMQNPRHLVRRRGQEARLRCSPMKGHSHVYWYRQLPEEGLKFMVYLQKENIIDESGMPKERFSAEFPKEGPSILRIQQVVRGDSAAYFCASSSWGGGLAESSYEQYFGPGTRLTVT.

The chain employs TRBV5-1 and TRBJ2-2; weak D call: TRBD2 (5 bases). The CDR3 has 14 residues. Deletions cut 6 bases from V and 1 base from J, with 10 bases between. The germline V gene has CDR1 SGHRS and CDR2 YFSETQ. The CDR3 protein is CASTKLENTGELFF. CDR3 DNA: TGCGCCAGCACGAAACTAGAGAACACCGGGGAGCTGTTTTTT.

This chain uses TRBV9 with TRBJ1-5, with D possibly TRBD1 on 5 matching bases. This CDR3 has 19 residues. Germline loops: CDR1 SGDLS, CDR2 YYNGEE. The V gene lost 0 bases and the J gene lost 1 base, with 20 bases spanning the gap. The CDR3 DNA reads as TGTGCCAGCAGCGTAGTGTTTCGGAGGGGTGGGGAAAGCAATCAGCCCCAGCATTTT. Its translation is CASSVVFRRGGESNQPQHF.

The CDR3 DNA is TGTGCCAGCAGCTTGGCCAGTCCGCCGGGGGAGCAGTACTTC. Its translation is CASSLASPPGEQYF. This sequence joins TRBV5-5 and TRBJ2-7; D is perhaps TRBD2 (5 bases). The ends were cut back, 0 bases at V and 7 bases at J, with 14 bases in the middle. In germline, CDR1 is SGHKS, CDR2 YYEKEE (reference sequence). This CDR3 spans 14 amino acids.

The rearrangement uses TRBV28 and TRBJ1-1; 12 bases fit TRBD1. Unmatched junction bases numbered 3, after V lost 5 bases and J lost 2 bases. Germline V gene data show CDR1 as MDHEN and CDR2 as SYDVKM. The CDR3 is 15 residues long. CDR3 sequence (DNA): TGTGCCAGCAGTAGGGACAGGGGGCTAAACACTGAAGCTTTCTTT. Translating it yields CASSRDRGLNTEAFF.

The V and J genes are TRBV25-1 and TRBJ2-5; tentatively, D is TRBD2 (5 bases). The J call may be wrong; the DNA end is better matched by TRBJ2-7. CDR3 length: 15 residues. Germline V gene lookup returns CDR1 MGHDK and CDR2 SYGVNS. CDR3 sequence: CASSVSASDAYEQYF. CDR3 nucleotide sequence: TGTGCCAGCAGTGTTAGCGCCTCCGACGCCTACGAGCAGTACTTC.

This chain links TRBV5-1 with TRBJ2-7, with 11 bases fitting TRBD1. Germline V gene sequence: CDR1 SGHRS, CDR2 YFSETQ. This CDR3 has 15 residues. V lost 1 base to trimming and J lost 4 bases; unmatched junction nucleotides: 4. CDR3 region: CASSLRGTGGYEQYF. In nucleotides, the CDR3 is TGCGCCAGCAGCTTGAGAGGGACAGGGGGATACGAGCAGTACTTC.

The chain recombines TRBV28 with TRBJ1-1, with TRBD1 identical over 9 bases. With 3 bases clipped from V and 5 bases from J, the junction kept 7 bases outside the gene matches. This CDR3 region has 15 residues. The germline V gene encodes CDR1 MDHEN and CDR2 SYDVKM. CDR3 loop: CASSFLQGARTEAFF. CDR3 DNA: TGTGCCAGCAGTTTCCTACAGGGGGCGAGGACTGAAGCTTTCTTT.

The V and J genes are TRBV5-4 and TRBJ2-4, with TRBD1 identical over 8 bases. This CDR3 region has 16 residues. V lost 4 bases, J lost 6 bases, and 12 bases stayed unmatched. The germline V gene has CDR1 SGHNT and CDR2 YYREEE (reference sequence). The CDR3 loop is CASSADDRGLGNIQYF. The CDR3 nucleotides read TGTGCCAGCAGCGCCGATGACAGGGGATTGGGAAACATTCAGTACTTC.

The chain uses TRBV18 and TRBJ2-7, with D maybe TRBD1 (6 bases). The CDR3 is 14 amino acids. The germline gives CDR1 KGHSH, CDR2 LQKENI. V was cut by 3 bases and J by 4 bases, with 13 bases left in between. In nucleotides, the CDR3 is TGTGCCAGCTCACCGACGGGACACCCGTACGAGCAGTACTTC. It codes for CASSPTGHPYEQYF.

This chain links TRBV6-6 with TRBJ2-1, with D maybe TRBD1 (6 bases). The germline V gene has CDR1 MNHNY and CDR2 SVGAGI (reference sequence). This CDR3 contains 16 residues. V was clipped by 1 base and J by 3 bases, with 13 bases between them. The DNA of the CDR3 is TGTGCCAGCAGTTACTTTTCCGTGACAGGCTACAATGAGCAGTTCTTC. It yields the protein CASSYFSVTGYNEQFF.

The gene calls are TRBV10-1 and TRBJ2-7; D possibly corresponds to TRBD2 (7 bases). Germline V gene data show CDR1 as WNHNN and CDR2 as SYGVQD (reference sequence). The CDR3 runs 13 residues. Trimming stripped 2 bases from V and 12 bases from J, with 17 bases between. CDR3 amino acids: CASSENGGRTSYF. In nucleotides, the CDR3 is TGCGCCAGCAGTGAGAACGGGGGGCGTACGTCGTACTTC.

The rearrangement joins TRBV7-2 to TRBJ2-2; TRBD2 aligns across 10 bases. V lost 5 bases, J lost 7 bases, and 10 bases stayed unmatched. The length of the CDR3 is 16 residues. CDR1 and CDR2 from the germline V gene are SGHTA and FQGNSA. The CDR3 DNA reads as TGTGCCAGCAGCGTCTCTAGCGGGAGAGTCGGCGGGGAGCTGTTTTTT. Translated: CASSVSSGRVGGELFF. The complete variable domain, with remaining parts taken from reference TRBV7-2 and TRBJ2-2, reads GAGVSQSPSNKVTEKGKDVELRCDPISGHTALYWYRQSLGQGLEFLIYFQGNSAPDKSGLPSDRFSAERTGGSVSTLTIQRTQQEDSAVYLCASSVSSGRVGGELFFGEGSRLTVL.

V is TRBV7-2 and J is TRBJ2-1, with a weak D call TRBD2 (6 bases). Germline V gene lookup returns CDR1 SGHTA and CDR2 FQGNSA. Trimming removed 6 bases at V and 6 bases at J, with 21 bases between. CDR3 length: 16 residues. The chain's CDR3 is CASSRTGPLGGNEQFF. The CDR3 DNA reads TGTGCCAGCAGTCGAACGGGACCTTTGGGGGGCAATGAGCAGTTCTTC.